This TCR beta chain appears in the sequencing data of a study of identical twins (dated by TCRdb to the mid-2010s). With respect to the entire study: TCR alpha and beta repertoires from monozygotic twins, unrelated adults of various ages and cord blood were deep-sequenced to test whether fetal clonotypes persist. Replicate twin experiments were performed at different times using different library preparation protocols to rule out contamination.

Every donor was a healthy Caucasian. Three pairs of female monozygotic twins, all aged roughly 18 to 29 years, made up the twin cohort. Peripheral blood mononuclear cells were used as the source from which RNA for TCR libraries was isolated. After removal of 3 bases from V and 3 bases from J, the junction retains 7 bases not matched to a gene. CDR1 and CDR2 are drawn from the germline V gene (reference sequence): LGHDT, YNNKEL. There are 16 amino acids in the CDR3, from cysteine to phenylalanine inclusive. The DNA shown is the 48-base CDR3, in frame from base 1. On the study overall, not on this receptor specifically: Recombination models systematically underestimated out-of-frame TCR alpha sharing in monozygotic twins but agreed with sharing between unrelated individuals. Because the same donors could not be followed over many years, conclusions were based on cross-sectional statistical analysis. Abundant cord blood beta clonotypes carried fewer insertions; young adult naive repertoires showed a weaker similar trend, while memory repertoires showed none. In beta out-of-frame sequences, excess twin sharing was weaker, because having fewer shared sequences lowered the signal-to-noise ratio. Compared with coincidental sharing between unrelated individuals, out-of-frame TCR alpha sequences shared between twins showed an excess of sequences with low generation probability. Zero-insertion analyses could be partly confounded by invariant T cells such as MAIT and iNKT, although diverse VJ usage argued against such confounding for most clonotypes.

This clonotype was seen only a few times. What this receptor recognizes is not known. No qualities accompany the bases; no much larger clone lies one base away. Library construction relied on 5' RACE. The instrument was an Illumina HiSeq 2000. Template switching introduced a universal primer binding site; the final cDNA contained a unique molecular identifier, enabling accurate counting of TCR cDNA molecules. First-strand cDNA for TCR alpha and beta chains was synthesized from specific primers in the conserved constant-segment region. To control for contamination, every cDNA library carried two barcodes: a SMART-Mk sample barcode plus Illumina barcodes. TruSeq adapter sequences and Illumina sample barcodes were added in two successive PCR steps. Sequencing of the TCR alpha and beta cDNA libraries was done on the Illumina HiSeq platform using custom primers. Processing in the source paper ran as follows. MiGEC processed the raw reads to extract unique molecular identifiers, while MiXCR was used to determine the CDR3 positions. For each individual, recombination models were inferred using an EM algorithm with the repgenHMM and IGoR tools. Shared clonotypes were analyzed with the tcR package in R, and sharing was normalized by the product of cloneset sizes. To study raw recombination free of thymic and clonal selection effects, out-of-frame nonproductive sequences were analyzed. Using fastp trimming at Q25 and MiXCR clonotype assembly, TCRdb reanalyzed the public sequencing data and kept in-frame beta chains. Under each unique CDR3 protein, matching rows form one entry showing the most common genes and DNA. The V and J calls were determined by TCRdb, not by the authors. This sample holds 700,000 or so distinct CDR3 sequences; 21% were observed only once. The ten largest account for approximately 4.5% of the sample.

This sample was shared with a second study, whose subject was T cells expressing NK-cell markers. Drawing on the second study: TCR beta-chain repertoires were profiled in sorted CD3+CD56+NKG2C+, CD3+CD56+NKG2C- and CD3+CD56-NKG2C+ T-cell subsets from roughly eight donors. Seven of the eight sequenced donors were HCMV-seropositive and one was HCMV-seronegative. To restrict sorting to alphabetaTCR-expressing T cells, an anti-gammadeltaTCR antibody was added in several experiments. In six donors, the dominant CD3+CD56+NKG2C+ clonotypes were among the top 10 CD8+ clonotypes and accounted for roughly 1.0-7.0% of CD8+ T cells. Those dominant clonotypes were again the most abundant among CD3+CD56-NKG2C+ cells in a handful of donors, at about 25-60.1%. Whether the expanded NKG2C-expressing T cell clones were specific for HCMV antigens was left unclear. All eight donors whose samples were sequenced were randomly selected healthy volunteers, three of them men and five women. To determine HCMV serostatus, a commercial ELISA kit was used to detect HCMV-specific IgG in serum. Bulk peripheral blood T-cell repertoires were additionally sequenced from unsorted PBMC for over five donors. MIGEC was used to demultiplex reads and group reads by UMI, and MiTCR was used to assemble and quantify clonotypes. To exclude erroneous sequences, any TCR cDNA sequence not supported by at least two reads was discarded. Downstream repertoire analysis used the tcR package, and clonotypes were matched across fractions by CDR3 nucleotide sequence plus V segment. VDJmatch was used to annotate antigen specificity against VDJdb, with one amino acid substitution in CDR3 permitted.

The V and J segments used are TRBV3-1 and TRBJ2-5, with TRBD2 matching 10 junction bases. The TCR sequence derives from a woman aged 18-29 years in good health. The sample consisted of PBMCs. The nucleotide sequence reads TGTGCCAGCAGCCACTGGGGTCTAGCGGGGGAAGAGACCCAGTACTTC. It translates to CASSHWGLAGEETQYF.